The 2 T cell receptor beta chains below all came from one sample that was sequenced in a study of blood T cells in healthy people across ages. With a J-beta primer mix and a sample-barcoded 5' primer, a second PCR ran roughly 7 to 11 cycles. TCRdb passed the 5' RACE reads through MiXCR, listing each CDR3 protein once. The sample shows 700,000 to 900,000 distinct CDR3 sequences, roughly 25% of them seen only once. The data were also submitted as part of a second study, on T cells of mothers and their children.

What was sequenced was blood. The source of these receptors is a boy aged 5-17 years in good health.

The sample holds many counts of this clonotype. The chain has TRBV29-1 and TRBJ1-1; possible D gene TRBD1, 6 bases. The germline V and J ends were trimmed by 5 bases and 0 bases, with 10 bases remaining between them. There are 13 residues in the CDR3. Germline loops: CDR1 SQVTM, CDR2 ANQGSEA. CDR3 sequence reads: CSVYRELNTEAFF. The CDR3 nucleotides read TGCAGCGTTTACAGGGAGTTGAACACTGAAGCTTTCTTT.

The chain links TRBV20-1 to TRBJ2-3; 10 bases fit TRBD2. The CDR3 consists of 14 residues. CDR1 DFQATT and CDR2 SNEGSKA come from the germline V gene (reference sequence). J lost 10 bases, V lost 6 bases, and 13 bases had no gene match. The CDR3 reads CSASGSGGSQSQYF. DNA for the CDR3: TGCAGTGCCTCGGGTAGCGGGGGGTCCCAGTCGCAGTATTTT.